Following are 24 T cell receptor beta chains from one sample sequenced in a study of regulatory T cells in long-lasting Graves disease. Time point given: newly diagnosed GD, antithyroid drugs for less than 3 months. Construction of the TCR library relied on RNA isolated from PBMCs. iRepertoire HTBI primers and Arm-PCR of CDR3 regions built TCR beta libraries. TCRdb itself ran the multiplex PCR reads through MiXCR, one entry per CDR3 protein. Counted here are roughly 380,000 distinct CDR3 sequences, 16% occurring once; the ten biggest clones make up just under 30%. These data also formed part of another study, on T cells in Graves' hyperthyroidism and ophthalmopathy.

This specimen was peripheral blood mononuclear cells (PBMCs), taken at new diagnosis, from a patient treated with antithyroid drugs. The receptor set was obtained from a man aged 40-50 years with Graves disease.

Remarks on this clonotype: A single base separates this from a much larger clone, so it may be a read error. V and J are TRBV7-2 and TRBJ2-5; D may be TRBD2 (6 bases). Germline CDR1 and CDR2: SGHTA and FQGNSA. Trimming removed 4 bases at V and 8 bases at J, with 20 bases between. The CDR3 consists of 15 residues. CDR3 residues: CASSSAARGRGTQYF. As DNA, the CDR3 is TGTGCCAGCAGCTCGGCTGCGCGGGGCCGTGGCACCCAGTACTTC.

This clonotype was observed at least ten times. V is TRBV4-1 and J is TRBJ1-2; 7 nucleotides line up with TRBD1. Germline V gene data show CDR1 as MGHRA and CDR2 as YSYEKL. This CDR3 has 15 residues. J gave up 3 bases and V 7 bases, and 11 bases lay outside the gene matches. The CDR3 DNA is TGCGCCAGCACGCGGGACAGAGAGGGGTACTATGGCTACACCTTC. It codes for CASTRDREGYYGYTF.

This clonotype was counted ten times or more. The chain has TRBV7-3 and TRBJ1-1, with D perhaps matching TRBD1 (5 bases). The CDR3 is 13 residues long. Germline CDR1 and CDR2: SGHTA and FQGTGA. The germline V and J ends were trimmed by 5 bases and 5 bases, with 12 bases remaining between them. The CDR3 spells CASSPQAGTEAFF. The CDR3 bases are TGTGCCAGCAGCCCACAGGCTGGGACTGAAGCTTTCTTT.

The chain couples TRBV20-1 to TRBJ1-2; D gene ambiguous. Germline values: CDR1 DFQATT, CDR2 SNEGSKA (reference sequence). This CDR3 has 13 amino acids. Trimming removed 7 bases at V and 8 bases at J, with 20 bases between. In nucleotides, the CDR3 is TGCAGTGTCCACAGTGATAACTATGGCGGCTACACCTTC. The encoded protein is CSVHSDNYGGYTF.

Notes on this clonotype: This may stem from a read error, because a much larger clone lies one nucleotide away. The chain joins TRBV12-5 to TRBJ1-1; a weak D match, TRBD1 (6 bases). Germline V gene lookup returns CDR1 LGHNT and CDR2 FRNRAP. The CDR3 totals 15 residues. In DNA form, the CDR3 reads TGTGCTGGTGGTTTCCGAGGGGGATCCTACACTGAAGCTTTCTTT. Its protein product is CAGGFRGGSYTEAFF.

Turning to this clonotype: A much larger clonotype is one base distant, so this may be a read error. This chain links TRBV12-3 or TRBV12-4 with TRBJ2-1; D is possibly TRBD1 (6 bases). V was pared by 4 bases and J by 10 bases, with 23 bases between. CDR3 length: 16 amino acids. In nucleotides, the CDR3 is TGTGCCAGCAGTTCCTACAGGGTCCGAGAGGGCTACGAGCAGTTCTTC. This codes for CASSSYRVREGYEQFF.

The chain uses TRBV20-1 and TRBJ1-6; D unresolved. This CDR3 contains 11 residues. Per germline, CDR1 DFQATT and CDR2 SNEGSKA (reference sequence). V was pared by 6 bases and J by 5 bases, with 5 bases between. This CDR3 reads CSAADNSPLHF. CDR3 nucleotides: TGCAGTGCGGCAGATAATTCACCCCTCCACTTT.

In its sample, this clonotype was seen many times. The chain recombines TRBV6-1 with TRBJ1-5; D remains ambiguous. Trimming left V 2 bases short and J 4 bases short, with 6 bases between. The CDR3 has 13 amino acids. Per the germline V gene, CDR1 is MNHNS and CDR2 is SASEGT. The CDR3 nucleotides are TGTGCCAGCAGTGAAACTAGGAATCAGCCCCAGCATTTT. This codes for CASSETRNQPQHF.

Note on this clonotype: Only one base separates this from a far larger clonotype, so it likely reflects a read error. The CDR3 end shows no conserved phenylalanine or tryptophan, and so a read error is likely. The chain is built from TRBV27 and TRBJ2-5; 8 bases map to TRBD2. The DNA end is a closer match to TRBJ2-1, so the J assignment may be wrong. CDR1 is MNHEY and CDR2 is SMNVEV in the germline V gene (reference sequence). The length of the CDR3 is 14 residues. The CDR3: CASSSGTSFNEQFL. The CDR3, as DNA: TGTGCCAGCAGTTCCGGGACTAGTTTCAATGAGCAGTTCCTC.

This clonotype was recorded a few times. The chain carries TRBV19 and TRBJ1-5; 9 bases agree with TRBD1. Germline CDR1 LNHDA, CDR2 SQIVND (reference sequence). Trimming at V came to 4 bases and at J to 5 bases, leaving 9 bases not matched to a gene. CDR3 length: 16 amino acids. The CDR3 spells CASSTGTGRRDQPQHF. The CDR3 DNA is TGTGCCAGTAGTACCGGGACAGGGCGGCGGGATCAGCCCCAGCATTTT. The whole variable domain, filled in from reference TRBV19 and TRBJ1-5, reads DGGITQSPKYLFRKEGQNVTLSCEQNLNHDAMYWYRQDPGQGLRLIYYSQIVNDFQKGDIAEGYSVSREKKESFPLTVTSAQKNPTAFYLCASSTGTGRRDQPQHFGDGTRLSIL.

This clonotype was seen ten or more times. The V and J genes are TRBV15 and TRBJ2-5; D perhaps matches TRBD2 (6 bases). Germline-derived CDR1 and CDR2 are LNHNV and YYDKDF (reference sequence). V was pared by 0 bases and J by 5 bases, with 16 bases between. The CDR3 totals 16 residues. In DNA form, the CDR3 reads TGTGCCACCAGCAGAGATCGCTGGAGGGTCAGGGAGACCCAGTACTTC. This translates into CATSRDRWRVRETQYF.

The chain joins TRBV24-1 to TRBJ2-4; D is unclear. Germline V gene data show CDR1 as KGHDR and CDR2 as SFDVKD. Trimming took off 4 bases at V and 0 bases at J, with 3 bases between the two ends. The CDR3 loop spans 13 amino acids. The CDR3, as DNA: TGTGCCACCAGTGACGGAGCCAAAAACATTCAGTACTTC. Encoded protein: CATSDGAKNIQYF.

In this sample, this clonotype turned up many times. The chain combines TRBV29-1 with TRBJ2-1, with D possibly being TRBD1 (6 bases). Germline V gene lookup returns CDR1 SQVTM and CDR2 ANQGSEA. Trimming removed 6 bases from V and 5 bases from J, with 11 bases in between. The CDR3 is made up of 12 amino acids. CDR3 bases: TGCAGCGTCCCCACAGGGAACAATGAGCAGTTCTTC. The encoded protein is CSVPTGNNEQFF.

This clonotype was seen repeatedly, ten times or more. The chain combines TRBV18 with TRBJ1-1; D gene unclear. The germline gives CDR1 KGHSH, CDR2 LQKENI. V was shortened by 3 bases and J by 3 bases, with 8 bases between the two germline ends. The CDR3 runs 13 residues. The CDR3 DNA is TGTGCCAGCTCACCCTCGAAGGACACTGAAGCTTTCTTT. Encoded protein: CASSPSKDTEAFF.

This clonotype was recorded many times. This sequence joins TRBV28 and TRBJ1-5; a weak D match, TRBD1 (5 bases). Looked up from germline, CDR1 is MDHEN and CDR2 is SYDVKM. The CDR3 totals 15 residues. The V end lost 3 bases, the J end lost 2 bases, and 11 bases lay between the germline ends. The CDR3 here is CASSLGRGGNQPQHF. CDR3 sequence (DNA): TGTGCCAGCAGTTTGGGGAGGGGTGGCAATCAGCCCCAGCATTTT.

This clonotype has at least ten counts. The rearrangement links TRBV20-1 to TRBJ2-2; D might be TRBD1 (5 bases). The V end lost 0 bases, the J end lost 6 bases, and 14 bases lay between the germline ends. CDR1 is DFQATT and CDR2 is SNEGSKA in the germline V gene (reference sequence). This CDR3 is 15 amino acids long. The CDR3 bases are TGCAGTGCTAGAGATCGAGTATTAGGGGCCGGGGAGCTGTTTTTT. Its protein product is CSARDRVLGAGELFF.

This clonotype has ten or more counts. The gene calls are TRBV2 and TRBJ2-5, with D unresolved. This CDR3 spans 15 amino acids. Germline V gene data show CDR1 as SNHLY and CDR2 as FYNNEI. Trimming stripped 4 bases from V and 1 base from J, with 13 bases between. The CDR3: CASSAEGGSQETQYF. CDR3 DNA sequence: TGTGCCAGCAGTGCGGAAGGTGGCAGCCAAGAGACCCAGTACTTC.

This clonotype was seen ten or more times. The CDR3 sequence: CASSFRGHQETQYF. As DNA, the CDR3 is TGTGCCAGCAGCTTCAGGGGGCACCAAGAGACCCAGTACTTC. The chain links TRBV7-2 to TRBJ2-5, with 8 nucleotides matching TRBD1. The germline gives CDR1 SGHTA, CDR2 FQGNSA. The CDR3 is 14 amino acids. J was trimmed by 0 bases and V by 3 bases; bases with no gene match: 0.

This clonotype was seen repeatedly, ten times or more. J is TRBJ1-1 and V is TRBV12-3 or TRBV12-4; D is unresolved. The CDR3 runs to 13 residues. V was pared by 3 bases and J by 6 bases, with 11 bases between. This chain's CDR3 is CASSFRASAEAFF. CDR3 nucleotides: TGTGCCAGCAGTTTTCGGGCTAGTGCTGAAGCTTTCTTT.

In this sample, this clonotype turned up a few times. This CDR3 reads CASSSRQRRPQATPPGELFF. For the CDR3, the DNA is TGTGCCAGCAGCTCTAGACAACGGCGGCCTCAAGCAACTCCCCCGGGGGAGCTGTTTTTT. This chain joins TRBV7-9 and TRBJ2-2; D not resolved. This CDR3 spans 20 amino acids. Germline V gene sequence: CDR1 SEHNR, CDR2 FQNEAQ (reference sequence). Trimming left V 4 bases short and J 8 bases short, with 32 bases between.

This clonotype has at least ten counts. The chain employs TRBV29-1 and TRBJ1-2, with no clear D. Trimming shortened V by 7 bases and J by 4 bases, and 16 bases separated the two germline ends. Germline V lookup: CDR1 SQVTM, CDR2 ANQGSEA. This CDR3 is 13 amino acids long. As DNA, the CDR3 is TGCAGCGCCCCGAATGACATGTCCTATGGCTACACCTTC. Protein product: CSAPNDMSYGYTF.

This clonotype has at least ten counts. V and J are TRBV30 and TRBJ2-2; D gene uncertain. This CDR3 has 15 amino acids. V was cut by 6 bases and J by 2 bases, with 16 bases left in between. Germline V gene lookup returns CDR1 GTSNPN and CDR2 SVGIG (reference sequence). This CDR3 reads CACQRLGYNTGELFF. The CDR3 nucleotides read TGTGCCTGTCAACGATTGGGCTACAACACCGGGGAGCTGTTTTTT.

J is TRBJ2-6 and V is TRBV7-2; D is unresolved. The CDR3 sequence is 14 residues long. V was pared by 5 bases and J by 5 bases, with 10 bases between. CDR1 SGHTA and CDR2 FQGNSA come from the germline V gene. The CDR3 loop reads CASSPMSWANVLTF. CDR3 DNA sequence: TGTGCCAGCAGCCCCATGTCTTGGGCCAACGTCCTGACTTTC.

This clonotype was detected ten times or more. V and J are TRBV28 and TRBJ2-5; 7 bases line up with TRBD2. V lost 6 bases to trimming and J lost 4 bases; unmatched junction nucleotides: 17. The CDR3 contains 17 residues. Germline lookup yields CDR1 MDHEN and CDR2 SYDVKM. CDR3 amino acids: CASSLTLGRAGRETQYF. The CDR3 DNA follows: TGTGCCAGCAGCCTTACCCTAGGGAGGGCTGGGAGAGAGACCCAGTACTTC.